The sample holds a few counts of the clone carrying this TCR beta chain. Antigen: not known. Study-wide results and caveats: Whole repertoires were not studied in the larger cohort, only one V-J beta rearrangement. Tumor-infiltrating Treg TCR alpha and beta sequences overlapped most with tumor naive CD4+ T cells, then blood naive.

CD25-based Treg depletion was applied to purified naive CD4+ T cells. Semi-nested PCR with Nested Universal Primer A followed constant-region reverse priming of full-length variable regions. TCRdb passed the 5' RACE reads through MiXCR, listing each CDR3 protein once. The table lists roughly 54,000 distinct CDR3 sequences, more than 15% of them singletons. This CDR3 comprises 15 residues. Germline CDR1 and CDR2: MGHRA and YSYEKL. After removal of 4 bases from V and 7 bases from J, the junction contained 9 bases not matched to a gene. The clonotype comes from a female donor with breast cancer. Sequenced input: naive CD4+ T cells sorted from blood. Subset here: naive CD4+ T cells, CD4+CD45RA+CD25-. This chain connects TRBV4-1 to TRBJ2-4, with TRBD2 matching 8 bases. CDR3 sequence: CASSRDSGAGNIQYF. In nucleotides, the CDR3 is TGCGCCAGCAGCCGAGATAGCGGGGCCGGTAACATTCAGTACTTC.